This T cell receptor beta chain emerged from a study of blood T cell repertoires in COVID-19. Study-level information: Some COVID-19 samples were acute and others convalescent; all came from the United States, Italy and Spain. Sources were T cells, B-cell-depleted T cells, or PBMCs; the material itself was cDNA or gDNA.

The authors' processing: It was from reference gene primer amplification that nucleated cell counts were estimated. Some clones are missing from TCRdb's copy, which holds only in-frame ones; the method was immunoSEQ multiplex PCR. V and J calls and clone size come straight from that table; D and trimming were deduced from the DNA. The sample lists around 70,000 clones, 60% to 85% seen once, with about 25% in the top ten. CDR3 length: 17 amino acids. Unmatched junction bases numbered 8, after V lost 2 bases and J lost 2 bases. Germline V gives CDR1 SGHNT, CDR2 YENEEA. The V call is TRBV11-3, the J call TRBJ2-1, with 8 positions matching TRBD2. The source of this sequence is a human donor in a cohort sampled during active COVID-19. Sequences were obtained from peripheral blood. The CDR3 sequence is CASSLTSGRLTYNEQFF. In DNA, the CDR3 is TGTGCCAGCAGCTTAACTAGCGGACGATTAACCTACAATGAGCAGTTCTTC.